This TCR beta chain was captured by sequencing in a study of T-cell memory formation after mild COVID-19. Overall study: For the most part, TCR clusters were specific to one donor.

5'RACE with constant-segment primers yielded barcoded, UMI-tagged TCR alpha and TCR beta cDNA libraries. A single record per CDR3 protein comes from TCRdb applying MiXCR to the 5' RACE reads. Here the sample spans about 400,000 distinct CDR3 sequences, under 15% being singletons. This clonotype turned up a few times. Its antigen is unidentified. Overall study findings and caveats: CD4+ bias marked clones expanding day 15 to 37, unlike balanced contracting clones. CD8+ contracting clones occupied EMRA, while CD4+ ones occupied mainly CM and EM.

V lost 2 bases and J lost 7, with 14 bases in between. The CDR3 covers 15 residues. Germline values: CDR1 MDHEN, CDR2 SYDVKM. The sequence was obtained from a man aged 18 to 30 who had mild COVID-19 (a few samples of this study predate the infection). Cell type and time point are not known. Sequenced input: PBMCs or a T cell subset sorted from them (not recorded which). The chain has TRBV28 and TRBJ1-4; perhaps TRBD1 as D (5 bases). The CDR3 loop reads CASSLIRDPAEKLFF. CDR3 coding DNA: TGTGCCAGCAGTTTAATCCGGGACCCCGCTGAAAAACTGTTTTTT.